Below, 15 T cell receptor beta chains from the same sample are listed, as sequenced in a study of cytomegalovirus exposure and HLA in healthy donors. Both 60 Vbeta primers and 13 Jbeta primers went into the PCR. The assay was immunoSEQ multiplex PCR, and TCRdb's table has in-frame clones only and misses some. Here the sample spans approximately 140,000 clones, less than 85% being singletons. What was sequenced was PBMCs. These receptors originate from a man aged 50 to 60 in good health and CMV-seropositive.

The V call is TRBV6-1, the J call TRBJ2-7; TRBD1 might be the D (5 bases). Germline CDR1 MNHNS, CDR2 SASEGT. This CDR3 is 13 amino acids long. The ends were cut back, 5 bases at V and 4 bases at J, with 12 bases in the middle. DNA for the CDR3: TGTGCCAGCAGTTTAGGGGTGGGTTACGAGCAGTACTTC. Protein: CASSLGVGYEQYF.

This chain connects TRBV10-1 to TRBJ2-1; D gene uncertain. Germline V gene sequence: CDR1 WNHNN, CDR2 SYGVQD (reference sequence). CDR3 length: 13 residues. V lost 8 bases and J 3 bases, leaving 11 bases between the germline ends. CDR3 DNA sequence: TGCGCCAGCTCCGCGAACTACTACAATGAGCAGTTCTTC. This gives the protein CASSANYYNEQFF.

This clone was counted a single time. The V call is TRBV4-2, the J call TRBJ2-7, with TRBD1 matching over 10 bases. J lost 7 bases, V lost 3 bases, and 6 bases had no gene match. The CDR3 length is 14 residues. Germline lookup yields CDR1 LGHNA and CDR2 YNFKEQ. The CDR3 protein is CASSHRQGAGEQYF. CDR3 sequence (DNA): TGTGCCAGCAGCCACAGACAGGGGGCAGGAGAGCAGTACTTC.

The chain joins TRBV1 to TRBJ2-7; the D call in the table, TRBD1, was not verified against the DNA. TRBV1 is given as a pseudogene. The CDR3 runs 15 residues. The CDR3, as DNA: TGCACCAGCAGCCAAGATCGAGACACAACCTACGAGCAGTACTTC. Its protein product is CTSSQDRDTTYEQYF.

V usage is TRBV5-4 and J usage is TRBJ2-5; D remains unclear. This CDR3 has 12 amino acids. CDR1 is SGHNT and CDR2 is YYREEE in the germline V gene (reference sequence). The germline V and J ends were trimmed by 3 bases and 4 bases, with 7 bases remaining between them. This CDR3 reads CASSSIGETQYF. CDR3 nucleotides: TGTGCCAGCAGCTCTATTGGAGAGACCCAGTACTTC.

The chain is built from TRBV2 and TRBJ2-7; 7 bases align to TRBD1. The CDR3 loop spans 13 amino acids. V lost 7 bases, J lost 3 bases, and 6 bases stayed unmatched. Germline V CDR1 and CDR2: SNHLY, FYNNEI. CDR3 coding DNA: TGTGCCAGCACCGGGACAGAAAACTACGAGCAGTACTTC. It specifies CASTGTENYEQYF.

The chain carries TRBV11-2 and TRBJ2-7, with 9 bases aligning to TRBD2. CDR1 is SGHAT, CDR2 FQNNGV, per germline. The CDR3 is made up of 15 amino acids. After removal of 3 bases from V and 3 bases from J, the junction contained 6 bases not matched to a gene. CDR3 DNA: TGTGCCAGCAGCTTGTCTAGCGGGGATCGCTACGAGCAGTACTTC. Protein product: CASSLSSGDRYEQYF.

The chain joins TRBV5-1 to TRBJ2-3, with D unclear. The CDR3 runs to 17 residues. Germline CDR1 and CDR2: SGHRS and YFSETQ. V was cut by 0 bases and J by 0 bases, with 14 bases left in between. The CDR3 sequence: CASSLGLILTSTDTQYF. In nucleotides, the CDR3 is TGCGCCAGCAGCTTGGGATTAATTCTGACTAGCACAGATACGCAGTATTTT.

The chain carries TRBV12-2 and TRBJ2-1; no check of the table's D call, TRBD2, against the DNA was made. TRBV12-2 is flagged as a pseudogene. The CDR3 contains 14 residues. The CDR3 reads CASRRGSSYNEQFF. CDR3 coding DNA: TGTGCAAGTCGCCGCGGGAGTTCCTACAATGAGCAGTTCTTC.

The J gene is TRBJ2-2, the V gene TRBV5-6, with D perhaps TRBD1 (5 bases). There are 15 residues in the CDR3. The V and J ends lost 4 bases and 3 bases respectively, with 13 bases between them. Germline values: CDR1 SGHDT, CDR2 YYEEEE. CDR3: CASSRQLSYTGELFF. CDR3 DNA sequence: TGTGCCAGCAGCCGACAGTTAAGTTACACCGGGGAGCTGTTTTTT.

The chain is built from TRBV5-6 and TRBJ1-5; 8 nucleotides agree with TRBD1. Trimming took 3 bases from V and 0 from J; bases not matched to a gene: 8. Germline V gene lookup returns CDR1 SGHDT and CDR2 YYEEEE. The CDR3 is 17 amino acids. CDR3 sequence reads: CASSSRQGRYSNQPQHF. In DNA form, the CDR3 reads TGTGCCAGCAGCTCTCGACAGGGGAGATATAGCAATCAGCCCCAGCATTTT.

CDR3 DNA sequence: TGTGCCAGCAGTTACCTGGGCCAAAGGAATGAGCAGTTCTTC. It specifies CASSYLGQRNEQFF. V usage is TRBV6-6 and J usage is TRBJ2-1; D gene uncertain. The CDR3 has 14 residues. Per germline, CDR1 MNHNY and CDR2 SVGAGI (reference sequence). Trimming removed 2 bases from V and 7 bases from J, with 12 bases in between.

This chain links TRBV5-4 with TRBJ2-2; 10 bases match TRBD2. V was clipped by 3 bases and J by 4 bases; unmatched bases: 6. The CDR3 runs 16 residues. The germline CDR1 and CDR2 sequences are SGHNT and YYREEE (reference sequence). The CDR3 bases are TGTGCCAGCAGCTCTGATTTAGCGGGGGGCACCGGGGAGCTGTTTTTT. Translation: CASSSDLAGGTGELFF.

The V call is TRBV27, the J call TRBJ2-1; D not certain. Trimming took off 5 bases at V and 0 bases at J, with 17 bases between the two ends. This CDR3 is 17 amino acids long. Per the germline V gene, CDR1 is MNHEY and CDR2 is SMNVEV (reference sequence). The CDR3 DNA reads TGTGCCAGCAGTACCCGACTGATTATGAGCTCCTACAATGAGCAGTTCTTC. The encoded protein is CASSTRLIMSSYNEQFF.

CDR3 sequence reads: CASSQEPAAVQYEQYF. CDR3 nucleotides: TGTGCCAGCAGCCAAGAACCAGCGGCAGTCCAATACGAGCAGTACTTC. The chain is built from TRBV4-2 and TRBJ2-7; D possibly corresponds to TRBD2 (5 bases). The CDR3 has 16 residues. V dropped 0 bases and J dropped 4 bases, with 16 bases sitting between them. Germline-derived CDR1 and CDR2 are LGHNA and YNFKEQ.